This TCR beta chain was recorded in a study of shared clonotypes between healthy human individuals. Sequencing used immunoSEQ multiplex PCR; TCRdb keeps in-frame clones, though not all of them. The sample carries roughly 480,000 clones, less than 80% recorded once. Each donor was a Caucasian adult residing in Nashville, Tennessee. V dropped 5 bases and J dropped 4 bases, with 11 bases sitting between them. CDR1 and CDR2 (germline): MNHEY, SMNVEV (reference sequence). The CDR3 length is 13 residues. Sequenced input: PBMCs. The clonotype comes from a woman aged 40 to 55 in good health. Some clones in this sample may be carry-over from other donors' samples. V is TRBV27 and J is TRBJ1-1; a possible D gene is TRBD1 (5 bases). CDR3 sequence: CASSPRRGTEAFF. In DNA, the CDR3 is TGTGCCAGCAGTCCCCGAAGGGGCACTGAAGCTTTCTTT.